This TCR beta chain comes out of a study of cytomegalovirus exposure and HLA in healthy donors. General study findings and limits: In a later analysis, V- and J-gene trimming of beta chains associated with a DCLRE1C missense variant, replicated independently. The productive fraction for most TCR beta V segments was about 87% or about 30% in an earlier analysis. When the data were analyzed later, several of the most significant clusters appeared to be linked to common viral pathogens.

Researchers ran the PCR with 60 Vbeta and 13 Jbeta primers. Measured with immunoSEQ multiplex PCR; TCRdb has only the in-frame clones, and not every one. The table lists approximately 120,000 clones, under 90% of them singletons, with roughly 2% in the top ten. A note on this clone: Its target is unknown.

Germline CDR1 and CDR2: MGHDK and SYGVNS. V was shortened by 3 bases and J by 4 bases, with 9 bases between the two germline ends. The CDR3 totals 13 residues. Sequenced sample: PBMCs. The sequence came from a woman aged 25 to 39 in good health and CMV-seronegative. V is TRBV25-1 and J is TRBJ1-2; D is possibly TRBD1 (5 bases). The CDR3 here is CASSDLDIYGYTF. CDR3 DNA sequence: TGTGCCAGCAGTGACTTGGACATCTATGGCTACACCTTC.